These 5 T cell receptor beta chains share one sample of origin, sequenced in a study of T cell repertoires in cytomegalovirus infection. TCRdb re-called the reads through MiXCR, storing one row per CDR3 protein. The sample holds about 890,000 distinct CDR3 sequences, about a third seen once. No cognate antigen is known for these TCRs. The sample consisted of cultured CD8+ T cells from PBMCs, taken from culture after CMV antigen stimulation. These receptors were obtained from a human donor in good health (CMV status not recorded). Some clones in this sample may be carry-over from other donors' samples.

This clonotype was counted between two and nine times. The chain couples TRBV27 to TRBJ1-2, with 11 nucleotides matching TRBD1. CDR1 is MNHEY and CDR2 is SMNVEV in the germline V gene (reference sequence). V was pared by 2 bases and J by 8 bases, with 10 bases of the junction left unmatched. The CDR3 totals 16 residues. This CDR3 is CASSLEGQGASGGYTF. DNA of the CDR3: TGTGCCAGCAGTTTAGAAGGACAGGGGGCATCGGGGGGCTACACCTTC.

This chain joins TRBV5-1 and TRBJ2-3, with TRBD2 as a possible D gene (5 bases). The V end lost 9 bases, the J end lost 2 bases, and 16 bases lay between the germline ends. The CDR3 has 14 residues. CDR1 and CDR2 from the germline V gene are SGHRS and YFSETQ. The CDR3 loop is CATTREIPTDTQYF. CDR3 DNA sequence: TGCGCCACCACTAGGGAGATCCCCACAGATACGCAGTATTTT.

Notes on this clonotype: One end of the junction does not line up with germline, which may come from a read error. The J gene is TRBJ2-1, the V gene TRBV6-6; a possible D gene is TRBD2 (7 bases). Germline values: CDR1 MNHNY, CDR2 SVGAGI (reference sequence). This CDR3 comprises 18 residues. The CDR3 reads CANSYPRGGGPPGDEQFF. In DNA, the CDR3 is TGTGCCAACAGTTACCCCCGGGGCGGGGGCCCTCCAGGCGATGAGCAGTTCTTC.

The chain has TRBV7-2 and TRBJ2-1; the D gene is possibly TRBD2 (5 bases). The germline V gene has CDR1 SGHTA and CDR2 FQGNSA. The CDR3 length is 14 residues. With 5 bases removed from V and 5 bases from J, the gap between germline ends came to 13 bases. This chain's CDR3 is CASSHVLENNEQFF. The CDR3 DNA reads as TGTGCCAGCAGCCATGTACTAGAGAACAATGAGCAGTTCTTC.

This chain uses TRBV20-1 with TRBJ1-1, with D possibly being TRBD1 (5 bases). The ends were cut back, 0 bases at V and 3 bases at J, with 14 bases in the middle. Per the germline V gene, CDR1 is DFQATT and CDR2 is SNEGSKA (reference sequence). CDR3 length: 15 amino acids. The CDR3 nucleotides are TGCAGTGCTAGAGATCTTAGGGGCCGAGACACTGAAGCTTTCTTT. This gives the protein CSARDLRGRDTEAFF.